This T cell receptor (beta chain) was sequenced for a study of CD4+ T cells in melanoma. Regarding the study as a whole: CD8+ T cell, macrophage and B cell function reportedly correlated with neoantigen-specific CD4+ T cells.

The CDR3 length is 13 residues. Per the germline V gene, CDR1 is MNHNS and CDR2 is SASEGT. A word on this clone: Its target is unknown.

Produced via immunoSEQ multiplex PCR; TCRdb's table is partial and in-frame only. Of roughly 150,000 clones listed, about nine tenths were seen once; the top ten hold 1.5%. The source is a human donor with melanoma. The chain combines TRBV6-1 with TRBJ2-5; TRBD1 is a possible D gene (6 bases). Matching the DNA end better, TRBJ2-7 makes the J call doubtful. CDR3 nucleotide sequence: TGTGCCAGCAGAGCCGGGACACAGTACGAGCAGTACTTC. This encodes CASRAGTQYEQYF.